This TCR beta chain was identified during a study of T cells after yellow fever vaccination (dated by TCRdb to 2018 to 2020). Study-wide context: Memory subsets (EM, EMRA, CM and Tscm) were sorted on a BD FACS Aria III using CD3, CD45RA, CCR7 and CD95 staining. Libraries from fractions with low cell numbers were prepared with the SMART-Seq v4 Ultra Low Input RNA kit. Two healthy male donors, one aged 18 to 30 and one aged 30 to 40 years, made up the cohort. To track T-cell clones before and after primary and booster YFV17D yellow fever vaccination, bulk TCR alpha and beta repertoires were sequenced longitudinally. Bulk PBMC replicates and cell subsets were isolated from blood drawn at multiple timepoints before and after both primary and secondary immunization. Memory subsets were sorted on days 0, 15 and 45 and at 18 months following primary vaccination, and on days 0, 15 and 45 following the 30-year booster.

This clonotype was counted at least ten times. No much larger clonotype is one base removed from it; base qualities were not supplied. The treatment or condition label, as the study defines it: live attenuated yellow fever vaccine strain. PBMCs were isolated from peripheral blood using a standard Ficoll-Paque protocol. The RNeasy Micro Kit was used to extract RNA from sorted memory subsets. TCR cDNA was synthesized by 5'RACE template switching, through which a universal primer site and unique molecular identifiers were introduced. Priming for cDNA synthesis came from both the TCR alpha and TCR beta constant segments. Libraries were amplified in two PCR steps, with sample barcodes and sequencing adapters added in the second step. Sequencing of the libraries was done on either Illumina HiSeq 2500 (2x100 bp) or NovaSeq (2x150 bp). Per the authors' processing: Reads were demultiplexed and collapsed into UMI consensus sequences with MIGEC, and V(D)J alignment was performed with MiXCR. Vaccine-responding clonotypes were identified with edgeR using replicate PBMC samples, with FDR below 0.01 and a log2 fold change above 5 up to day 15 being required. Each bulk clonotype was labeled CD4 or CD8 based on which sequenced repertoire, CD4 or CD8, contained the clonotype at higher abundance. To estimate the distribution of each clone across memory phenotypes, clonotype frequencies in memory subsets were weighted by FACS-sorted cell numbers. Clones were called with MiXCR by TCRdb after fastp trimmed the public reads at Q25, and only in-frame beta chains were retained. Every distinct CDR3 protein forms one entry, paired with its most common genes and DNA. TCRdb's processing, not the authors', yielded these V and J calls. The sample profile shows roughly 30,000 distinct CDR3 sequences; about 11% of them were found once. Of the sample, around 10% is held by the ten largest clones.

Points the paper makes about the study in general: Compared with the primary T-cell response, the secondary T-cell response was faster but weaker, reaching its peak on day 5 rather than on day 15. Most clones expanded after primary vaccination were re-detected after the booster (around 96% of CD4 and more than 70% of CD8), suggesting broad memory maintenance. Computational filtering was required because FACS-sorted repertoires could contain abundant contaminating clonotypes from the bulk population. Because only a couple of donors were included in the study, the extent to which the findings can be generalized is limited. On day 0, almost all vaccine-responding clonotypes were below detection in the sorted memory subsets. A small fraction of clonotypes appeared in both the CD4 and CD8 compartments, likely as a result of convergent recombination.

The CDR3 runs 14 residues from the cysteine to the phenylalanine. Only the CDR3 DNA is retained, 42 bases long and in frame from the first base. The germline V gene (reference sequence) gives CDR1 as LNHDA and CDR2 as SQIVND. Trimming accounts for 4 bases at V and 7 bases at J, while the number of junction bases matched to no gene is 3. The chain uses TRBV19 and TRBJ2-3; a stretch of 12 junction bases matches TRBD1. The receptor was derived from a man aged 18 to 29 who received the YFV17D yellow fever vaccine. The sample was PBMCs, either bulk or a sorted T-cell subset (CD4+, CD8+, memory, or dextramer-sorted; not recorded which), taken about 2 weeks after the first yellow fever vaccination. The CDR3 amino acid sequence is: CASSRGQGANTQYF. The nucleotide sequence reads as follows: TGTGCCAGTAGTAGGGGACAGGGGGCGAATACGCAGTATTTT.